These T cell receptor beta chains were read from a single sample in a study of T-cell reconstitution after alpha-beta-depleted transplantation in children. MiXCR, run by TCRdb on the PCR reads, gives a single entry per CDR3 protein. Counted here are some 340,000 distinct CDR3 sequences, about 9.4% occurring once; the ten biggest clones make up 2% to 2.5%. The sample was PBMCs from the stem cell graft donor, taken from the stem cell graft. These receptor sequences come from a human donor who donated a stem cell graft to a child with acute lymphoblastic leukemia. CDR3s include the opening cysteine and the closing phenylalanine or tryptophan. The D gene is left open where the match is weak. Expanded clones get a size class; other rows say once, few or many, or leave the size out.

J gene	clone size	D gene	V gene	CDR3 protein	CDR3 DNA
TRBJ2-7	few	NA	TRBV3-1	CASSLGAGLLTYEQYF	TGTGCCAGCAGCCTAGGGGCCGGACTTCTGACCTACGAGCAGTACTTC
TRBJ2-1	NA	NA	TRBV27	CASSWGLRGNEQFF	TGTGCCAGCAGTTGGGGACTTCGCGGCAATGAGCAGTTCTTC
TRBJ2-1	NA	NA	TRBV5-6	CASSPGSGPVFF	TGTGCCAGCAGCCCCGGTTCAGGGCCCGTGTTCTTC
TRBJ2-4	NA	TRBD2	TRBV4-3	CASSKGLAGSKNIQYF	TGCGCCAGCAGCAAGGGACTAGCGGGATCCAAAAACATTCAGTACTTC
TRBJ1-2	NA	NA	TRBV29-1	CSVGGAGYTF	TGCAGCGTTGGGGGGGCCGGCTACACCTTC
TRBJ2-1	few	TRBD2	TRBV12-3/TRBV12-4	CASRVTSGRYNEQFF	TGTGCCAGCAGGGTGACTAGCGGGAGGTACAATGAGCAGTTCTTC
TRBJ2-2	many	NA	TRBV5-1	CASRGRNTGELFF	TGCGCCAGCAGGGGACGGAACACCGGGGAGCTGTTTTTT
TRBJ2-3	few	TRBD2	TRBV4-1	CASSQTGLATDTQYF	TGCGCCAGCAGCCAAACGGGACTAGCAACAGATACGCAGTATTTT
TRBJ2-3	NA	NA	TRBV20-1	CSASAFSGAHDTQYF	TGCAGTGCTAGCGCTTTTAGTGGGGCGCACGATACGCAGTATTTT
TRBJ2-1	many	TRBD2	TRBV7-2	CASSLGARLAGSGFF	TGTGCCAGCAGCTTAGGCGCTCGGCTAGCGGGTAGCGGGTTCTTC
TRBJ1-6	many	TRBD1	TRBV7-2	CASSFRQGGSYNSPLHF	TGTGCCAGCAGCTTTCGGCAGGGGGGCTCCTATAATTCACCCCTCCACTTT
TRBJ2-1	NA	TRBD2	TRBV20-1	CSARALLREGDEQFF	TGCAGTGCTAGAGCTTTGCTACGGGAGGGGGATGAGCAGTTCTTC
TRBJ2-3	many	NA	TRBV10-3	CATVDHGSTDTQYF	TGTGCCACCGTGGACCACGGTAGCACAGATACGCAGTATTTT
TRBJ2-3	few	TRBD2	TRBV5-1	CASSLVSGGNGDTQYF	TGCGCCAGCAGCTTGGTTAGCGGGGGCAATGGTGATACGCAGTATTTT
TRBJ2-5	few	NA	TRBV12-3/TRBV12-4	CASSLRDYQETQYF	TGTGCCAGCAGTCTCCGGGACTACCAAGAGACCCAGTACTTC
TRBJ2-1	many	TRBD2	TRBV20-1	CSATTGTSPYNEQFF	TGCAGTGCCACCACCGGGACTAGCCCATACAATGAGCAGTTCTTC
TRBJ1-5	many	TRBD1	TRBV12-3/TRBV12-4	CASSLGQGNQPQHF	TGTGCCAGCAGCTTGGGACAGGGCAATCAGCCCCAGCATTTT
TRBJ2-2	NA	NA	TRBV12-3/TRBV12-4	CASRTSPTGVATGELFF	TGTGCCAGCAGAACCTCCCCCACGGGGGTGGCCACCGGGGAGCTGTTTTTT
TRBJ2-1	many	TRBD2	TRBV2	CASSGIAGGLYEQFF	TGTGCCAGCAGCGGAATAGCGGGAGGTCTATATGAGCAGTTCTTC
TRBJ2-1	NA	NA	TRBV6-2/TRBV6-3	CASSYPGSDNEQFF	TGTGCCAGCAGTTACCCCGGGAGTGACAATGAGCAGTTCTTC
TRBJ2-5	NA	NA	TRBV28	CASSGLAGTETQYF	TGTGCCAGCAGCGGACTCGCCGGGACAGAGACCCAGTACTTC
TRBJ1-1	many	NA	TRBV5-1	CASSFKGPTEAFF	TGCGCCAGCAGCTTCAAGGGACCCACTGAAGCTTTCTTT
TRBJ2-7	few	NA	TRBV7-9	CASSFRREPRGEQYF	TGTGCCAGCAGCTTCCGACGGGAGCCTCGTGGGGAGCAGTACTTC
TRBJ1-5	NA	NA	TRBV20-1	CSARHQPDQPQHF	TGCAGTGCTAGGCACCAGCCCGATCAGCCCCAGCATTTT
TRBJ2-2	few	NA	TRBV28	CASSTGELHTGELFF	TGTGCCAGCAGTACGGGGGAGTTGCACACCGGGGAGCTGTTTTTT
TRBJ2-7	NA	TRBD2	TRBV5-5	CASSAWEGYEQYF	TGTGCCAGCAGCGCCTGGGAGGGATACGAGCAGTACTTC
TRBJ2-7	few	TRBD2	TRBV27	CASSLTGLAGKRSYEQYF	TGTGCCAGCAGTTTGACGGGACTAGCGGGAAAAAGGTCCTACGAGCAGTACTTC
TRBJ2-1	NA	NA	TRBV20-1	CSALTGTPYNEQFF	TGCAGTGCCCTTACAGGGACCCCCTACAATGAGCAGTTCTTC
TRBJ2-3	few	NA	TRBV5-1	CASSFKGLADTQYF	TGCGCCAGCAGCTTTAAGGGACTGGCAGATACGCAGTATTTT
TRBJ1-1	few	NA	TRBV5-1	CASRPRGGGRSTEAFF	TGCGCCAGCCGCCCCAGAGGAGGGGGGCGATCCACTGAAGCTTTCTTT
TRBJ2-2	few	NA	TRBV24-1	CATSEQGGTGELFF	TGTGCCACCAGTGAACAGGGTGGCACCGGGGAGCTGTTTTTT
TRBJ1-2	few	TRBD1	TRBV7-9	CASSPWDRANYGYTF	TGTGCCAGCAGCCCCTGGGACAGGGCTAACTATGGCTACACCTTC
TRBJ2-1	NA	NA	TRBV28	CASSLRQRAPYNEQFF	TGTGCCAGCAGCCTGAGGCAGCGGGCCCCGTACAATGAGCAGTTCTTC